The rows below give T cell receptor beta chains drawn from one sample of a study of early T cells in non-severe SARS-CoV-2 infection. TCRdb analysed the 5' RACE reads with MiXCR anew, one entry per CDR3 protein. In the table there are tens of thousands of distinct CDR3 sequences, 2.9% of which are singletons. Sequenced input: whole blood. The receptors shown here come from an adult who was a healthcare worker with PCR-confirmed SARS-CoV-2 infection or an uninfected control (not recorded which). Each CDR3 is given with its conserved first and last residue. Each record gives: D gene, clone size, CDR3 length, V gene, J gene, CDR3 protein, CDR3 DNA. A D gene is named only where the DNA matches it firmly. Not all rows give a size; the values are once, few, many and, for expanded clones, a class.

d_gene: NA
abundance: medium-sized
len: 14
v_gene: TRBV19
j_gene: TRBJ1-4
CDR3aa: CASSIGTVNEKLFF
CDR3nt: TGTGCCAGTAGTATCGGGACGGTTAATGAAAAACTGTTTTTT

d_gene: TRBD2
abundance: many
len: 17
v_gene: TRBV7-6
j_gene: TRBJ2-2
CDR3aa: CASSLRLAGRDTGELFF
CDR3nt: TGTGCCAGCAGCCTTCGACTAGCGGGTCGGGACACCGGGGAGCTGTTTTTT

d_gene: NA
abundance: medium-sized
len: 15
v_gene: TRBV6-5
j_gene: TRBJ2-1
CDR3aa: CASRKTGANYNEQFF
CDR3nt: TGTGCCAGCAGGAAAACGGGGGCCAACTACAATGAGCAGTTCTTC

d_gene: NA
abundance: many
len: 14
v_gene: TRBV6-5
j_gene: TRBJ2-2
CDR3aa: CASTGRPNTGELFF
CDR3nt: TGTGCCAGCACCGGACGTCCGAACACCGGGGAGCTGTTTTTT

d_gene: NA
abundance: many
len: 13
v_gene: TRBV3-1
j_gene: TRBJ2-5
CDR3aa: CASSPTGAETQYF
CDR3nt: TGTGCCAGCAGCCCCACCGGGGCAGAGACCCAGTACTTC

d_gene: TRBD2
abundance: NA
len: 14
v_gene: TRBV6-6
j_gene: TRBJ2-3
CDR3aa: CASSYGRGGDTQYF
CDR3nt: TGTGCCAGCAGTTACGGGCGGGGGGGCGATACGCAGTATTTT

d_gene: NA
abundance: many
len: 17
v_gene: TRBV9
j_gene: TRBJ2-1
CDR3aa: CASSPNPRGASYNEQFF
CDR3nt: TGTGCCAGCAGCCCAAATCCCCGGGGGGCTTCCTACAATGAGCAGTTCTTC

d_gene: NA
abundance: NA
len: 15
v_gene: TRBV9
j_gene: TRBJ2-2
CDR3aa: CASSVAQGTTGELFF
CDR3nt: TGTGCCAGCAGCGTAGCTCAGGGGACCACCGGGGAGCTGTTTTTT

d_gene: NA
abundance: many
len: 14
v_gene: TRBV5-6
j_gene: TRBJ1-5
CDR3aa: CASSLPGNRQPQHF
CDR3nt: TGTGCCAGCAGCTTGCCAGGGAATAGGCAGCCCCAGCATTTT

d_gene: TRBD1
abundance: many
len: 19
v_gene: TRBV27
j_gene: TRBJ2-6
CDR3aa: CASSLLESQGVPGANVLTF
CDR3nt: TGTGCCAGCAGTTTATTAGAGAGTCAGGGGGTTCCTGGGGCCAACGTCCTGACTTTC

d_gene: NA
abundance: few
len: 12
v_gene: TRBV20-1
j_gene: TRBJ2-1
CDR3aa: CSVKGYNNEQFF
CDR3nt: TGCAGTGTCAAGGGCTATAACAATGAGCAGTTCTTC

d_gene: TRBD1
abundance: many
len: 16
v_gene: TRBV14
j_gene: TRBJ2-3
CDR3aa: CASSQSRGLRTDTQYF
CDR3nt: TGTGCCAGCAGCCAAAGCAGGGGGCTGAGAACAGATACGCAGTATTTT

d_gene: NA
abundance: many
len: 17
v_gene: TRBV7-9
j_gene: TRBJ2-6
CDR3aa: CASSLSGLHSGANVLTF
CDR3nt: TGTGCCAGCAGCTTATCAGGGCTCCACTCTGGGGCCAACGTCCTGACTTTC

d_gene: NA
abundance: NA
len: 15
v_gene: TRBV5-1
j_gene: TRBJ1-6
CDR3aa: CASSLDSSYNSPLHF
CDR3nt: TGCGCCAGCAGCTTGGACAGCTCCTATAATTCACCCCTCCACTTT

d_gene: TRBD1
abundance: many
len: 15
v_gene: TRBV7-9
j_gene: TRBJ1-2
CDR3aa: CASSLALGTGYGYTF
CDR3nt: TGTGCCAGCAGCTTAGCGCTTGGGACAGGGTACGGCTACACCTTC

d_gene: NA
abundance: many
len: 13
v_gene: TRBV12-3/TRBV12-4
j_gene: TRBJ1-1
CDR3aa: CASSLNTGTEAFF
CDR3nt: TGTGCCAGCAGTTTAAACACTGGAACTGAAGCTTTCTTT

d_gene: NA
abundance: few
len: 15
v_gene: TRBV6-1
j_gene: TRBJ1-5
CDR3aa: CASSSRQYSNQPQHF
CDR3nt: TGTGCCAGCAGTTCTAGACAGTATAGCAATCAGCCCCAGCATTTT

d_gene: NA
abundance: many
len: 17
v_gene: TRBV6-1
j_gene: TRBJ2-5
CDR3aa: CASSDPLRGSAQETQYF
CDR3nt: TGTGCCAGCAGTGACCCCCTGCGAGGTAGTGCTCAAGAGACCCAGTACTTC

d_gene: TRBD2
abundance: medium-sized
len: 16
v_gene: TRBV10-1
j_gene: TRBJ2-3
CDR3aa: CASSDASGVSTDTQYF
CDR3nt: TGCGCCAGCAGTGACGCTAGCGGGGTGAGCACAGATACGCAGTATTTT

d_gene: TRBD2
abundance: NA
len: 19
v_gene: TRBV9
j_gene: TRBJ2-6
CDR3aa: CASSVGRAGGRSGANVLTF
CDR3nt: TGTGCCAGCAGCGTAGGAAGAGCGGGGGGCCGCTCTGGGGCCAACGTCCTGACTTTC

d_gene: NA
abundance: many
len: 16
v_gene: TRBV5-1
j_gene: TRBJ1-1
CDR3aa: CASSFPPRGMNTEAFF
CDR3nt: TGCGCCAGCAGCTTCCCGCCCCGGGGGATGAACACTGAAGCTTTCTTT

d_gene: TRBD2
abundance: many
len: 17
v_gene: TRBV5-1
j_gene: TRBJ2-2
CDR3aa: CASSLHSGGLDTGELFF
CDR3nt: TGCGCCAGCAGCTTGCACAGCGGGGGGTTGGACACCGGGGAGCTGTTTTTT

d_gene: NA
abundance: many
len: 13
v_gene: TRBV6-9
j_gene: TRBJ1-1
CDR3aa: CASQLGGETEAFF
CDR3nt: TGTGCCAGCCAACTTGGGGGCGAGACTGAAGCTTTCTTT

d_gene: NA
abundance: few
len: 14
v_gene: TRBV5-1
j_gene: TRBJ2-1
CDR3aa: CASSREKAFSEQFF
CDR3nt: TGCGCCAGCAGTAGAGAAAAAGCGTTTTCTGAGCAGTTCTTC

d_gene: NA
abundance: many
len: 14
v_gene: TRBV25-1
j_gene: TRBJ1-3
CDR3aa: CASRSEVAGNTIYF
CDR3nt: TGTGCCAGCAGGTCAGAAGTAGCTGGAAACACCATATATTTT

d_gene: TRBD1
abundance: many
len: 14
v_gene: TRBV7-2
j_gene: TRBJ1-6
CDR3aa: CASSSQGDNSPLHF
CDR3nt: TGTGCCAGCAGCTCCCAGGGGGATAATTCACCCCTCCACTTT

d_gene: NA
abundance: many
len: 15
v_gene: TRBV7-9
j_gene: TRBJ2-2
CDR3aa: CASNHGQGNSGELFF
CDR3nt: TGTGCGAGCAACCACGGGCAGGGGAATTCCGGGGAGCTGTTTTTT

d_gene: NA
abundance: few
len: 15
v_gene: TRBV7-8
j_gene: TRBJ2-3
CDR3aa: CASSLYRVATDTQYF
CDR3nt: TGTGCCAGCAGCCTCTACCGGGTTGCCACAGATACGCAGTATTTT

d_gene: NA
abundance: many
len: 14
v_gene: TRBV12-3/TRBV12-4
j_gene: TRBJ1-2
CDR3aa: CASSLRGSMEGYTF
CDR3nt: TGTGCCAGCAGTTTGAGGGGGAGTATGGAAGGCTACACCTTC

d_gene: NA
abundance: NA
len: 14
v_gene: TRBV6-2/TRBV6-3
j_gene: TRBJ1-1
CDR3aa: CATARGHQNTEAFF
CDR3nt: TGTGCCACCGCGAGAGGACACCAGAACACTGAAGCTTTCTTT

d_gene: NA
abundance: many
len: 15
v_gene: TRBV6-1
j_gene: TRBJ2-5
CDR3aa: CASKGSIRGGETQYF
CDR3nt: TGTGCCAGCAAGGGATCAATCCGCGGGGGCGAGACCCAGTACTTC

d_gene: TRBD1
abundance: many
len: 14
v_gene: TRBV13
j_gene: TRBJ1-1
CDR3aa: CASRKQGASTEAFF
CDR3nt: TGTGCCAGCAGAAAACAGGGGGCCAGCACTGAAGCTTTCTTT

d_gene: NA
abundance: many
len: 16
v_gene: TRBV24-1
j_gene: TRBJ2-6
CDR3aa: CATSDSHNSGANVLTF
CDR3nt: TGTGCCACCAGTGATTCCCACAACTCTGGGGCCAACGTCCTGACTTTC

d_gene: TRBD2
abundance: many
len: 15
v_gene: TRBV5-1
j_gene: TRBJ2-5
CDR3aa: CASSPAAGGRETQYF
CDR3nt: TGCGCCAGCAGCCCCGCAGCGGGGGGGCGGGAGACCCAGTACTTC

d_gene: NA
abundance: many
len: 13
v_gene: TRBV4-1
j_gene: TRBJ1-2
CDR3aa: CASSQNDNYGYTF
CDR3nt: TGCGCCAGCAGCCAAAACGATAACTATGGCTACACCTTC

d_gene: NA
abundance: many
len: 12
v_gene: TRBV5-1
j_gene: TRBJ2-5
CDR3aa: CASSPDGKTQYF
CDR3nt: TGCGCCAGCAGCCCGGACGGAAAGACCCAGTACTTC

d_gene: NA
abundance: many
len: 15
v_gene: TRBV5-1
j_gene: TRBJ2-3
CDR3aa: CASSLSPQGADTQYF
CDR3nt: TGCGCCAGCAGCTTGAGTCCCCAGGGCGCAGATACGCAGTATTTT

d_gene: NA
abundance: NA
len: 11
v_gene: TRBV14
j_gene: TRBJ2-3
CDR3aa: CASSHTDTQYF
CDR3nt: TGTGCCAGCAGCCATACAGATACGCAGTATTTT

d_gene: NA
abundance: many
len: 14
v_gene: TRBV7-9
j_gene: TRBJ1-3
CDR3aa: CASRSDHLGNTIYF
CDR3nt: TGTGCCAGCAGATCGGACCACCTCGGAAACACCATATATTTT

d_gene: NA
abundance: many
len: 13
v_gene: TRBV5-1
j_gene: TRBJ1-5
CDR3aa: CASSADSNQPQHF
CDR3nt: TGCGCCAGCAGCGCGGATAGCAATCAGCCCCAGCATTTT

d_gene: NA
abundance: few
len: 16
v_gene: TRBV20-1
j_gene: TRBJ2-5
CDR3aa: CSARSSSETRQETQYF
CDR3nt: TGCAGTGCTAGAAGTTCCTCGGAAACCCGCCAAGAGACCCAGTACTTC

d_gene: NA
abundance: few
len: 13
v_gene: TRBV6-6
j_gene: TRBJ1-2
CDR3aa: CASRTDQGYGYTF
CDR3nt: TGTGCCAGCAGAACCGACCAGGGCTATGGCTACACCTTC